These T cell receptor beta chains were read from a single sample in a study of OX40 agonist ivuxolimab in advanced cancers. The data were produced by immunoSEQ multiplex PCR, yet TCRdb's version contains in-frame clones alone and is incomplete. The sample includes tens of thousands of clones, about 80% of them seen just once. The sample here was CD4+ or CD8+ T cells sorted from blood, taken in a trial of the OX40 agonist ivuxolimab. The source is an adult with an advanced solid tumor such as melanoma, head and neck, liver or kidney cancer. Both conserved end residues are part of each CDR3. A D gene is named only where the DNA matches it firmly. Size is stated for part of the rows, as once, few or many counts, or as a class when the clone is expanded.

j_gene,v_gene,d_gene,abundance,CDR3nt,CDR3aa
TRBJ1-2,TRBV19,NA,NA,TGTGCCAGTAGTATCCTACTGCGTTCAGGCCACTATGGCTACACCTTC,CASSILLRSGHYGYTF
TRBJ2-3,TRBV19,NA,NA,TGTGCCAGTAGTACTGGGGGCGGCACAGATACGCAGTATTTT,CASSTGGGTDTQYF
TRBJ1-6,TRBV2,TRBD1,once,TGTGCCAGCAGCTCGTACCTGAGGGGACAGGGAGAGTTAGCCTATAATTCACCCCTCCACTTT,CASSSYLRGQGELAYNSPLHF
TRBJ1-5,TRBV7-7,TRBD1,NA,TGTGCCAGCAGCTTTTACAGACAGGGAGGTCAGCCCCAGCATTTT,CASSFYRQGGQPQHF
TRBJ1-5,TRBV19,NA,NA,TGTGCCAGTAGTATACAGGGGAGTCAGCCCCAGCATTTT,CASSIQGSQPQHF
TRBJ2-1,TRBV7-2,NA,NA,TGTGCCAGCAGCTTTCGACAAGGGCGCTACAATGAGCAGTTCTTC,CASSFRQGRYNEQFF
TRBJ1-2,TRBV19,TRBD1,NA,TGTGCCAGTAGTATACACCGGGACAGGGCCTATGGCTACACCTTC,CASSIHRDRAYGYTF
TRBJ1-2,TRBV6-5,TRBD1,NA,TGTGCCAGCAGATCCAGGGGGCGCGGTAACTATGGCTACACCTTC,CASRSRGRGNYGYTF
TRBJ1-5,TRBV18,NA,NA,TGTGCCAGCTCACCAACCCAAAATCAGCCCCAGCATTTT,CASSPTQNQPQHF
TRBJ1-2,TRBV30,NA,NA,TGTGCCTGGAGTGTTATACCCCGTCGCTATGGCTACACCTTC,CAWSVIPRRYGYTF
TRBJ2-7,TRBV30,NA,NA,TGTGCCTGGAGTGTACCTCGGGGGGAGCAGTACTTC,CAWSVPRGEQYF
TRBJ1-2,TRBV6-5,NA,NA,TGTGCCAGCAGCGCGACGGGGGGCTATGGCTACACCTTC,CASSATGGYGYTF
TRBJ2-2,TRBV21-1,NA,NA,TGTGCCAGCAGCAAAGTGGGGGGCGAGTACACCGGGGAGCTGTTTTTT,CASSKVGGEYTGELFF
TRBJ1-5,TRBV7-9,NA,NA,TGTGCCAGCAGCCCCCGAAAGGGCCAGCCCCAGCATTTT,CASSPRKGQPQHF
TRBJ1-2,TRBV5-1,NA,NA,TGCGCCAGCAGCCCACAGACGGGCTATGGCTACACCTTC,CASSPQTGYGYTF
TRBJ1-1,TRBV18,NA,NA,TGTGCCAGCTCCGTTTGGGTGAACACTGAAGCTTTCTTT,CASSVWVNTEAFF
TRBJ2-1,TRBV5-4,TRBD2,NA,TGTGCCAGCAGCCTCGGGACTAGCGGGAGGGTGGAGCAGTTCTTC,CASSLGTSGRVEQFF
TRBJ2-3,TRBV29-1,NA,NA,TGCAGCGTTGAGAGCCCTTTGGCAGATACGCAGTATTTT,CSVESPLADTQYF
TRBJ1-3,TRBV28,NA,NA,TGTGCCAGCAGTTTAGGAGGGGGGCTTGCTGGAAACACCATATATTTT,CASSLGGGLAGNTIYF
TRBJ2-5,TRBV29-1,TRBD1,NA,TGCAGCGCCCCGGACAGGCGGATTTTTGGGGCCCAGTACTTC,CSAPDRRIFGAQYF
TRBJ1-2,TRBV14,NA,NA,TGTGCCAGCAGCCCGGACAGAAACTATGGCTACACCTTC,CASSPDRNYGYTF
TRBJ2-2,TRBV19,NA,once,TGTGCCAGTAGTAACTGGGGGCTGAACACCGGGGAGCTGTTTTTT,CASSNWGLNTGELFF
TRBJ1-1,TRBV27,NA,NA,TGTGCCAGCAGTTTACTTTTACGAGCAAGGGCTTTCTTT,CASSLLLRARAFF
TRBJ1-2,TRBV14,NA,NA,TGTGCCAGCAGCCAAGATGGCCGACAGATCTATGGCTACACCTTC,CASSQDGRQIYGYTF
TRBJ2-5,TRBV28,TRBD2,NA,TGTGCCAGCAGCCTTAGGGGAAGCGGGAGGGCCTCAGAGACCCAGTACTTC,CASSLRGSGRASETQYF
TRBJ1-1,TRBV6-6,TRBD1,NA,TGTGCCAGCAGACCAGGGGGCACTGAAGCTTTCTTT,CASRPGGTEAFF
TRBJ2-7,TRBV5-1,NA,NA,TGCGCCAGCAGCTTGGTCGTCAGTCAGTACGAGCAGTACTTC,CASSLVVSQYEQYF
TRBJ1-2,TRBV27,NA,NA,TGTGCCAGCAGTCCCAGCGGGAGTTATGGCTACACCTTC,CASSPSGSYGYTF
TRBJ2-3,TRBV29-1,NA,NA,TGCAGCGCCTCCCATCCAGATACGCAGTATTTT,CSASHPDTQYF
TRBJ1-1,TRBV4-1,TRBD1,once,TGCGCCAGCAGCCAGCCTTTGACAGGGGCCACTGAAGCTTTCTTT,CASSQPLTGATEAFF
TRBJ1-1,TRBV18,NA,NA,TGTGCCAGCTCACCCCGAGAGGCACAGGACGCTGAAGCTTTCTTT,CASSPREAQDAEAFF
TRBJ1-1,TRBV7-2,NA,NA,TGTGCCAGCAGTTTGGGGTGGGACACTGAAGCTTTCTTT,CASSLGWDTEAFF
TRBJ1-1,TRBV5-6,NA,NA,TGTGCCAGCAGGCGACAGACTCCGGCGAACACTGAAGCTTTCTTT,CASRRQTPANTEAFF
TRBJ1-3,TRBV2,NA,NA,TGTGCCAGCAGTGTGTTGGGGAACACCATATATTTT,CASSVLGNTIYF